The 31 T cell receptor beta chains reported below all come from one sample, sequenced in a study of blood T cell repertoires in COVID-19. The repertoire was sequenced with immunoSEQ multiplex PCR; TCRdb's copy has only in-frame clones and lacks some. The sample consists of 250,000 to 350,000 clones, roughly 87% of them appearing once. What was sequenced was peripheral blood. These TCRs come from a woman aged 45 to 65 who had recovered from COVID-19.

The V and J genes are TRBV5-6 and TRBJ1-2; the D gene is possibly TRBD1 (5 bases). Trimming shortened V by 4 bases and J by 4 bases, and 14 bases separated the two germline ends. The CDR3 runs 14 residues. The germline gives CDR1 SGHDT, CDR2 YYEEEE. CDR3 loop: CASSPSRVGYGYTF. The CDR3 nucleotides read TGTGCCAGCAGCCCATCCAGGGTTGGCTATGGCTACACCTTC.

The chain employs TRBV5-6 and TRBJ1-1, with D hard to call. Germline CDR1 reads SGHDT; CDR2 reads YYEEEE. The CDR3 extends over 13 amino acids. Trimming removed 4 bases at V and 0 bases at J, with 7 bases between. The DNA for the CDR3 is TGTGCCAGCAGCCTGACATTGAACACTGAAGCTTTCTTT. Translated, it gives CASSLTLNTEAFF. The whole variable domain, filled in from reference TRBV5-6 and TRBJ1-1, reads DAGVTQSPTHLIKTRGQQVTLRCSPKSGHDTVSWYQQALGQGPQFIFQYYEEEERQRGNFPDRFSGHQFPNYSSELNVNALLLGDSALYLCASSLTLNTEAFFGQGTRLTVV.

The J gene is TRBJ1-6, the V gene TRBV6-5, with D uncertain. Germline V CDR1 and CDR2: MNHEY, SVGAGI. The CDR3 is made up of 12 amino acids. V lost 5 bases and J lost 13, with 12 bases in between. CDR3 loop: CASSNPGAPLHF. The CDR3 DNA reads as TGTGCCAGCAGTAACCCTGGAGCGCCCCTCCACTTT.

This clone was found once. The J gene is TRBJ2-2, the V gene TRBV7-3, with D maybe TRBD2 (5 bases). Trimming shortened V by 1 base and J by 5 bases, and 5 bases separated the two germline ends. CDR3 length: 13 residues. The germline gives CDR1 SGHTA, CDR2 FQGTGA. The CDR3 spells CASSLSGTGELFF. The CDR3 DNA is TGTGCCAGCAGCTTAAGCGGGACCGGGGAGCTGTTTTTT.

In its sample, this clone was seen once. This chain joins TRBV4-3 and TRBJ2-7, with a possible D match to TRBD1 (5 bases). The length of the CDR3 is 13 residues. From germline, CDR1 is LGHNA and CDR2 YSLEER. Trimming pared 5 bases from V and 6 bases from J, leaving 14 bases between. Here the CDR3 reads CASSALPGPEQYF. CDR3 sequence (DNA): TGCGCCAGCAGCGCCCTCCCAGGGCCCGAGCAGTACTTC.

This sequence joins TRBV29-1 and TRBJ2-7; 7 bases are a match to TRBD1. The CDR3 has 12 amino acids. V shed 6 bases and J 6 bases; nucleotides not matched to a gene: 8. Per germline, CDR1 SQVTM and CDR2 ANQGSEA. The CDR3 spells CSVAYTGAEQYF. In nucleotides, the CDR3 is TGCAGCGTCGCCTACACAGGGGCCGAGCAGTACTTC.

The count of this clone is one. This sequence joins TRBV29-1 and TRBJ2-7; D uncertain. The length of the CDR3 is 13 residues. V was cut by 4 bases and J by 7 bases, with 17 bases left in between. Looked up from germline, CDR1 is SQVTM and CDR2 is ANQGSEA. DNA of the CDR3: TGCAGCGTTGGAGCAGACTTTCTAGAGGAGCAGTACTTC. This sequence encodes CSVGADFLEEQYF.

The CDR3 DNA reads as TGTGCCAGCAGTTGGGCGGGTAAAGGCTACACCTTC. Residues: CASSWAGKGYTF. The V call is TRBV28, the J call TRBJ1-2; D is uncertain. The V end was cut by 4 bases, the J end by 8 bases, with 11 bases between. The CDR3 is 12 residues long. Looked up from germline, CDR1 is MDHEN and CDR2 is SYDVKM.

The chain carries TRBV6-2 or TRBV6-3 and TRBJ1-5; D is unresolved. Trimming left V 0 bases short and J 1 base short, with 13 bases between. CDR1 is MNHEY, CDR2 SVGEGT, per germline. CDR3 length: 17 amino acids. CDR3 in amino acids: CASSYSVTRVSNQPQHF. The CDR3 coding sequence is TGTGCCAGCAGTTACTCGGTCACCCGGGTGAGCAATCAGCCCCAGCATTTT.

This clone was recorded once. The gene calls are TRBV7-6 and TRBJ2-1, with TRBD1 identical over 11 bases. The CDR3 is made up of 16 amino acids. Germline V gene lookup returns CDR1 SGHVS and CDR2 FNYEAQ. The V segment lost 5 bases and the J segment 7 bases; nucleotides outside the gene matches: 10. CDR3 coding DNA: TGTGCCAGCAGCCCCCGAGGACAGGGGGCGCTGAATGAGCAGTTCTTC. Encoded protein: CASSPRGQGALNEQFF.

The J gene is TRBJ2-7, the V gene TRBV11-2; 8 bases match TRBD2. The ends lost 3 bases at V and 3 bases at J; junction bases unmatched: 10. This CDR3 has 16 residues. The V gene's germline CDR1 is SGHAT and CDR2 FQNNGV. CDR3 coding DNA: TGTGCCAGCAGCTTTACGTCGGGAGGGCCCTTCTACGAGCAGTACTTC. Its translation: CASSFTSGGPFYEQYF.

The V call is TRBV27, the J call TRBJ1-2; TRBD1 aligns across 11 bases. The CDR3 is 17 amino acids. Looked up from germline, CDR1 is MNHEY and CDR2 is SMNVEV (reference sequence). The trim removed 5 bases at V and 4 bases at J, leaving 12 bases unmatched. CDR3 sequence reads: CASSTGQGAEGLYGYTF. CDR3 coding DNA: TGTGCCAGCAGTACCGGACAGGGGGCGGAGGGGCTCTATGGCTACACCTTC.

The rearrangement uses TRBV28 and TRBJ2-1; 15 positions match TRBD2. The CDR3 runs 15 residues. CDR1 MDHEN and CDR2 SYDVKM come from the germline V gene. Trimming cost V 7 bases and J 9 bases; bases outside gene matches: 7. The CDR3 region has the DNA TGTGCCAGCAAGAGGACTAGCGGGAGGGCCGGTGAGCAGTTCTTC. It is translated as CASKRTSGRAGEQFF.

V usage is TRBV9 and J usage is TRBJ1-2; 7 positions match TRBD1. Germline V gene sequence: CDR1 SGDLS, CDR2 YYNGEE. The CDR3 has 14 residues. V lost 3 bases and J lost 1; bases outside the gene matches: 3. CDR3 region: CASSEGDSNYGYTF. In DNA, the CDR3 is TGTGCCAGCAGCGAGGGGGACAGTAACTATGGCTACACCTTC. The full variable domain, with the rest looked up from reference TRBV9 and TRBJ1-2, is DSGVTQTPKHLITATGQRVTLRCSPRSGDLSVYWYQQSLDQGLQFLIQYYNGEERAKGNILERFSAQQFPDLHSELNLSSLELGDSALYFCASSEGDSNYGYTFGSGTRLTVV.

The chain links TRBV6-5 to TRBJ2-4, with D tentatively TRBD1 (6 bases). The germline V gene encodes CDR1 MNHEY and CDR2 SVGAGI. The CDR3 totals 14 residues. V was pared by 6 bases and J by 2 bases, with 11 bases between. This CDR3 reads CASRAQGTKNIQYF. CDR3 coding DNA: TGTGCCAGCAGGGCGCAGGGGACCAAAAACATTCAGTACTTC.

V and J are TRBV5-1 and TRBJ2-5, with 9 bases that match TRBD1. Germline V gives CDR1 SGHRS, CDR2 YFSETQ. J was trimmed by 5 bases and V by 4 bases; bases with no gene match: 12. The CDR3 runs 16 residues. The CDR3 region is CASSRGQGNYGETQYF. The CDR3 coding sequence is TGCGCCAGCAGCAGGGGACAGGGAAATTATGGGGAGACCCAGTACTTC. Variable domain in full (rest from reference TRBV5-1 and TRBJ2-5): KAGVTQTPRYLIKTRGQQVTLSCSPISGHRSVSWYQQTPGQGLQFLFEYFSETQRNKGNFPGRFSGRQFSNSRSEMNVSTLELGDSALYLCASSRGQGNYGETQYFGPGTRLLVL.

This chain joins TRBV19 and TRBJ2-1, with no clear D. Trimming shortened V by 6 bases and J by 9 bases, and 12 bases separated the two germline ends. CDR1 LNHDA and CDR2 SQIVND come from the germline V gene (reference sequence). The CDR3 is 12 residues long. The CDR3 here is CASSRNSREQFF. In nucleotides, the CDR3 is TGTGCCAGTAGCCGTAACTCGCGTGAGCAGTTCTTC.

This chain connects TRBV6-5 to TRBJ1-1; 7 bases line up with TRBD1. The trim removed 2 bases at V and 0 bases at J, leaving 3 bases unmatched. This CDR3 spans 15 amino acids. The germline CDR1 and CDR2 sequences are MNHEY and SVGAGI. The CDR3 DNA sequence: TGTGCCAGCAGTTACGCCGGGACAGTGAACACTGAAGCTTTCTTT. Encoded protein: CASSYAGTVNTEAFF.

The CDR3 sequence is CASSFRGETQYF. The CDR3 DNA is TGTGCCAGCAGCTTTCGGGGTGAGACCCAGTACTTC. The rearrangement joins TRBV7-2 to TRBJ2-5, with D possibly TRBD2 on 5 matching bases. The CDR3 is 12 amino acids. With 3 bases removed from V and 5 bases from J, the gap between germline ends came to 7 bases. From germline, CDR1 is SGHTA and CDR2 FQGNSA. The complete variable domain, with remaining parts taken from reference TRBV7-2 and TRBJ2-5, reads GAGVSQSPSNKVTEKGKDVELRCDPISGHTALYWYRQSLGQGLEFLIYFQGNSAPDKSGLPSDRFSAERTGGSVSTLTIQRTQQEDSAVYLCASSFRGETQYFGPGTRLLVL.

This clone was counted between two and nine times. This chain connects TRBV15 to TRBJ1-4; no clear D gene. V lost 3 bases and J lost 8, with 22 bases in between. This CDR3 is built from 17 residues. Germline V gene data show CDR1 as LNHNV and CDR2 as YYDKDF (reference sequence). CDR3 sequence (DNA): TGTGCCACCAGCAGGACCCGAGGCCTGGAAAGGAAGGAAAAACTGTTTTTT. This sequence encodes CATSRTRGLERKEKLFF.

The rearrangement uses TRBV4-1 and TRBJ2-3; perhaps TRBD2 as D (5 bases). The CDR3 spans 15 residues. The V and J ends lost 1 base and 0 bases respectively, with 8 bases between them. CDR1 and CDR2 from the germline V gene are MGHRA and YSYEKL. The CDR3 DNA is TGCGCCAGCAGCCAAGTAGGGAGTAGCACAGATACGCAGTATTTT. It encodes CASSQVGSSTDTQYF.

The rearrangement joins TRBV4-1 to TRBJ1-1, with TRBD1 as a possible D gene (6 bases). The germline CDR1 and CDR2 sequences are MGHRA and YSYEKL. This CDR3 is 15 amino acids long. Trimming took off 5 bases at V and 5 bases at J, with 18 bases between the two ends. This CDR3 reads CASSGPLGGKTEAFF. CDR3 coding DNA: TGCGCCAGCAGCGGACCTCTAGGGGGAAAGACTGAAGCTTTCTTT.

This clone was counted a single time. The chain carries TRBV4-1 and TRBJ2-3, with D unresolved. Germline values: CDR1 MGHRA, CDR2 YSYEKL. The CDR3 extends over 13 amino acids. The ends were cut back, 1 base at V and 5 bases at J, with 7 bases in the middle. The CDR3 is CASSQGPGDTQYF. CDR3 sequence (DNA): TGCGCCAGCAGCCAAGGCCCCGGAGATACGCAGTATTTT.

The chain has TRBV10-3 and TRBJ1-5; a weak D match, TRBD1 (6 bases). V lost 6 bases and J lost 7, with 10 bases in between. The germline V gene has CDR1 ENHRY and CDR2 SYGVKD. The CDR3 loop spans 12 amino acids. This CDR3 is CAIRQGRQPQHF. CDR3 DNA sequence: TGTGCCATCAGACAGGGTAGACAGCCCCAGCATTTT.

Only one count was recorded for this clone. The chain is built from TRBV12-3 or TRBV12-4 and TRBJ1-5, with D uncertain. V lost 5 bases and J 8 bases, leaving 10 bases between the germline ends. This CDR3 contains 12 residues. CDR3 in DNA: TGTGCCAGCAGTGTACAGATCAAGCCCCAGCATTTT. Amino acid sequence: CASSVQIKPQHF.

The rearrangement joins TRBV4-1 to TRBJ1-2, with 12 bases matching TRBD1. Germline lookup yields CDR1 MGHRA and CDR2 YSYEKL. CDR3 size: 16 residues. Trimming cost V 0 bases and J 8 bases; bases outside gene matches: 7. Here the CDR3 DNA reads TGCGCCAGCAGCCAAGATCAGGGGGACAGGGGGCTGGGCTACACCTTC. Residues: CASSQDQGDRGLGYTF.

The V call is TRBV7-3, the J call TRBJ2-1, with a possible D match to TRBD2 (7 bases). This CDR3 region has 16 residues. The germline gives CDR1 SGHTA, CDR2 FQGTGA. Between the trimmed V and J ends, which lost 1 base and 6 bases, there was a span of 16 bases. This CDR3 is CASSLNRAGAINEQFF. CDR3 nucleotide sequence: TGTGCCAGCAGCTTAAACCGTGCGGGGGCCATCAATGAGCAGTTCTTC.

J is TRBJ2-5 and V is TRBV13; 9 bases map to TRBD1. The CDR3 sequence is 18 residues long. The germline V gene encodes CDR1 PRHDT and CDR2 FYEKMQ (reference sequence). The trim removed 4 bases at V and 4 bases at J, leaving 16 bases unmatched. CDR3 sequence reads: CASSSRHLPGQGRETQYF. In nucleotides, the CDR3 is TGTGCCAGCAGCTCCCGACACCTTCCGGGACAGGGTCGAGAGACCCAGTACTTC.

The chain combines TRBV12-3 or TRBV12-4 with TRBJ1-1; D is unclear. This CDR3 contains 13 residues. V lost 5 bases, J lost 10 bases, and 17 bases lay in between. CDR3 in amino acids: CASSLSTGLRAFF. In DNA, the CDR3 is TGTGCCAGCAGTCTAAGTACGGGGTTGCGAGCTTTCTTT.

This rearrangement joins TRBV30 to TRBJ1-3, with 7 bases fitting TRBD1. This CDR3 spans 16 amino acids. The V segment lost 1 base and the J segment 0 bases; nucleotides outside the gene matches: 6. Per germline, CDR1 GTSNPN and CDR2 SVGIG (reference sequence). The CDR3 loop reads CAWSAGGGFSGNTIYF. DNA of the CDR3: TGTGCCTGGAGTGCAGGAGGGGGCTTCTCTGGAAACACCATATATTTT.

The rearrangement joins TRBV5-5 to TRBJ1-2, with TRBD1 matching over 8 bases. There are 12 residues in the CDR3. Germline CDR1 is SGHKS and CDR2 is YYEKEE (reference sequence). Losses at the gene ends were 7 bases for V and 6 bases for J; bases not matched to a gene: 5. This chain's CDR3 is CASFVQGDGYTF. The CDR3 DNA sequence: TGTGCCAGCTTCGTACAGGGGGATGGCTACACCTTC.